This T cell receptor beta chain is drawn from a study of a mutant IDH1 vaccine in newly diagnosed glioma. On the study more broadly: Vaccination started 4-6 weeks after radiotherapy alone, or with temozolomide cycles.

From germline, CDR1 is LGHNT and CDR2 FRNRAP. The germline V and J ends were trimmed by 1 base and 4 bases, with 8 bases remaining between them. The CDR3 totals 13 residues. Some clones are missing from TCRdb's copy, which holds only in-frame ones; the method was immunoSEQ multiplex PCR. The sample yields some 80,000 clones, roughly 85% seen once. Time point denoted: week 23, last vaccination. Doses of 300 ug of mutant IDH1 20-mer peptide were given with topical imiquimod. Donors had new WHO grade 3 or 4 IDH1-mutant, ATRX-lost astrocytomas. Turning to this clone: Its target is unknown.

Here the sequenced sample was PBMCs, taken from a glioma patient whose treatment included an IDH1 peptide vaccine. The chain joins TRBV12-5 to TRBJ2-7, with D tentatively TRBD1 or TRBD2 (5 bases each). The clonotype was recovered from a woman in her fifties or sixties with glioma. The CDR3 DNA is TGTGCTAGTGGTTTGGATGGGGGTTACGAGCAGTACTTC. Its protein product is CASGLDGGYEQYF.